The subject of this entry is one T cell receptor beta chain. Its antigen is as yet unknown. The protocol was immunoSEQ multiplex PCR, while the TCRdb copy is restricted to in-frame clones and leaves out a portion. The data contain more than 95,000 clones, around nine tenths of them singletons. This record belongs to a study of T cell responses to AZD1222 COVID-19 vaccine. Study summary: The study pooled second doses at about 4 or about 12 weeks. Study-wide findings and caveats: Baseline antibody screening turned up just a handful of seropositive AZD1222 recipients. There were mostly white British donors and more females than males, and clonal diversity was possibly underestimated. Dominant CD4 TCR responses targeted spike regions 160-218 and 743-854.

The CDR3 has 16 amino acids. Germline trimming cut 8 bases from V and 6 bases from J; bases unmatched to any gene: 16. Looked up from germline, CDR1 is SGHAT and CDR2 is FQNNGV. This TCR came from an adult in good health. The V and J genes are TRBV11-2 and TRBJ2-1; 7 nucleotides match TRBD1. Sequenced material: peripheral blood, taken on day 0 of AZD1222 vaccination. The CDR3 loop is CASSRSPTGTVNEQFF. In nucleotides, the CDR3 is TGTGCCAGCTCCCGATCCCCCACCGGGACAGTCAATGAGCAGTTCTTC.